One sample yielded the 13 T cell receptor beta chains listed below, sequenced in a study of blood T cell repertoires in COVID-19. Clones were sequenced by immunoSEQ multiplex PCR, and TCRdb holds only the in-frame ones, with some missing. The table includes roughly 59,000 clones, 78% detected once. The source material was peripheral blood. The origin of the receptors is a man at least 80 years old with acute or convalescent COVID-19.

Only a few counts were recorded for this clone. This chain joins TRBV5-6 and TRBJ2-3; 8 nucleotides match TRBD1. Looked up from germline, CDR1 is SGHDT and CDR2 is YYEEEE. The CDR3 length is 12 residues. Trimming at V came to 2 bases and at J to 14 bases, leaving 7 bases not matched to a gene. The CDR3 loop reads CASSLRQGPLYF. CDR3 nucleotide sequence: TGTGCCAGCAGCTTACGACAGGGGCCCCTGTATTTT.

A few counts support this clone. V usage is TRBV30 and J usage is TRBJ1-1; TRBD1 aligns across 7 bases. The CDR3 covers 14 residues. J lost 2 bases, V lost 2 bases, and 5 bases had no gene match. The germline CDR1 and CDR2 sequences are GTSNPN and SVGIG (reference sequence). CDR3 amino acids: CAWSRAGGNTEAFF. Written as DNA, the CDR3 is TGTGCCTGGAGTCGGGCAGGGGGAAACACTGAAGCTTTCTTT.

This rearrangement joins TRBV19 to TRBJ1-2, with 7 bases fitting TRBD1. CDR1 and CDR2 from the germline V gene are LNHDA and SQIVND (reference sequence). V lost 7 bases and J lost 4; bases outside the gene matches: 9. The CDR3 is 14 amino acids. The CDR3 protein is CASTGQADGYGYTF. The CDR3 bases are TGTGCCAGTACTGGACAGGCGGACGGCTATGGCTACACCTTC.

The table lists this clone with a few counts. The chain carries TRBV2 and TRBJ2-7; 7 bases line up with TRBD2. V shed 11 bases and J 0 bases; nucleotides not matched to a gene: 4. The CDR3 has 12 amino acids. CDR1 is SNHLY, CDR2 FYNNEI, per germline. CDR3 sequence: CAGRLASYEQYF. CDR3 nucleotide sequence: TGTGCCGGCCGACTAGCCTCCTACGAGCAGTACTTC.

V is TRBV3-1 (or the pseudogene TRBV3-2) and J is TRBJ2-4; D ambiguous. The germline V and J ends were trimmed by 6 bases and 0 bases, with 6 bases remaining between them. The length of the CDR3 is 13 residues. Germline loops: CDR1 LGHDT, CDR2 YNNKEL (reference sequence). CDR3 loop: CASSTGAKNIQYF. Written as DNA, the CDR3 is TGTGCCAGCAGTACTGGAGCCAAAAACATTCAGTACTTC.

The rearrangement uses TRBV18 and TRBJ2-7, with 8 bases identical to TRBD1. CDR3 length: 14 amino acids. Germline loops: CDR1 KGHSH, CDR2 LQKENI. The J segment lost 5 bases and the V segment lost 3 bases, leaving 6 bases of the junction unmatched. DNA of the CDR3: TGTGCCAGCTCACCGAGACAGGGGTCGGACGAGCAGTACTTC. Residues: CASSPRQGSDEQYF.

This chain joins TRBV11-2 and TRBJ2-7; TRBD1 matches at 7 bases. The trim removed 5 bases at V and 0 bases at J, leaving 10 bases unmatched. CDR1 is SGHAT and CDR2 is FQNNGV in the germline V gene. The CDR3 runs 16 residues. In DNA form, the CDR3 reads TGTGCCAGCAGCACCCGGGACAGCTCTATCTCCTACGAGCAGTACTTC. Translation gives CASSTRDSSISYEQYF.

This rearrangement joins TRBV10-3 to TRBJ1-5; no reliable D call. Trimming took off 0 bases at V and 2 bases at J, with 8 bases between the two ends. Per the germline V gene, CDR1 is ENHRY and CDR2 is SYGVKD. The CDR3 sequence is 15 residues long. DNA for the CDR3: TGTGCCATCAGTGAGTCGAAACCGGGCAATCAGCCCCAGCATTTT. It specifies CAISESKPGNQPQHF.

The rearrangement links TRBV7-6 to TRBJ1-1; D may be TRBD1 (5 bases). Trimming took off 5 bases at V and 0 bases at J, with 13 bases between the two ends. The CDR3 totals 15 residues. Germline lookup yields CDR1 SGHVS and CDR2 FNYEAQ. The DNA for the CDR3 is TGTGCCAGCAGCCCCGGGGGGACGATGAACACTGAAGCTTTCTTT. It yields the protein CASSPGGTMNTEAFF.

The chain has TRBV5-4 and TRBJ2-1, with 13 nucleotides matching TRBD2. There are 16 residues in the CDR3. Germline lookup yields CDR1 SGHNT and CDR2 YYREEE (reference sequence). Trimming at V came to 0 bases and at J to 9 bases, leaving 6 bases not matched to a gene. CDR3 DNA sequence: TGTGCCAGCAGCTTGGGTGGACTAGCGGGAGTCGGTGAGCAGTTCTTC. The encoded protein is CASSLGGLAGVGEQFF.

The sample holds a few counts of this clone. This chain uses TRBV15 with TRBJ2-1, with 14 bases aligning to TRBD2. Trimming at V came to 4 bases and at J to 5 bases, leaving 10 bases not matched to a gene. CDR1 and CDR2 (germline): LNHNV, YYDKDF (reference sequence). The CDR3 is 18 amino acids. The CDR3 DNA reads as TGTGCCACCAGCACTTTCGGGACTAGCGGGAGCCCCAACAATGAGCAGTTCTTC. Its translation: CATSTFGTSGSPNNEQFF. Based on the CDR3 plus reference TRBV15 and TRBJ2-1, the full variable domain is DAMVIQNPRYQVTQFGKPVTLSCSQTLNHNVMYWYQQKSSQAPKLLFHYYDKDFNNEADTPDNFQSRRPNTSFCFLDIRSPGLGDTAMYLCATSTFGTSGSPNNEQFFGPGTRLTVL.

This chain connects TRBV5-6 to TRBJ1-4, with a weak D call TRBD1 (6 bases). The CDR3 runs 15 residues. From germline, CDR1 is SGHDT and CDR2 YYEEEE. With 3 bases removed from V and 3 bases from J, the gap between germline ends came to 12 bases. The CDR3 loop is CASSSWGLANEKLFF. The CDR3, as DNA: TGTGCCAGCAGCTCCTGGGGGCTGGCTAATGAAAAACTGTTTTTT.

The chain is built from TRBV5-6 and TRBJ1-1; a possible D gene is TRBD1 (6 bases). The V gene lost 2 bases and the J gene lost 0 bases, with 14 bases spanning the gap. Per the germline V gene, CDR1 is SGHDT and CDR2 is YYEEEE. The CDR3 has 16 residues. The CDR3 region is CASSFGLGDMNTEAFF. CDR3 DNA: TGTGCCAGCAGCTTTGGCCTCGGGGACATGAACACTGAAGCTTTCTTT.